The clone carrying this T cell receptor (beta chain) was detected only a few times. Antigen: not known. CDR1 and CDR2 (germline): SGHTA, FQGNSA. The CDR3 is 10 residues long. The V end was cut by 6 bases, the J end by 8 bases, with 7 bases between. This entry is derived from a study of beta chain features in type 1 diabetes. Across the study: Regarding age, gender and cell yields, patients proved similar to healthy donors. All samples yielded some 110 million examined sorted cells. The study's findings and limits: Patients with Type 1 diabetes showed moderately but significantly shorter TCRB CDR3s in all four CD4+ subsets.

What was sequenced were expressed TCRB transcripts, since all of the isolated RNA had been reverse transcribed. Using immunoSEQ multiplex PCR, the repertoire was profiled, and TCRdb retains in-frame clones only, with some absent. The sample lists 50,000 to 55,000 clones, just under 65% occurring once. The sample was stem cell memory CD4+ T cells from blood. This chain uses TRBV7-2 with TRBJ1-2; D remains unclear. The TCR originated in a woman aged 25 to 39 with type 1 diabetes. CDR3 bases: TGTGCCAGCAGTCTCGTGGGCTACACCTTC. Translation gives CASSLVGYTF.